Sequencing of this TCR beta chain was carried out in a study of blood T cell repertoires in COVID-19. Study context: Spain, Italy and the United States supplied samples that represented acute and convalescent COVID-19. Sample material is recorded as cDNA or gDNA derived from T cells, B-cell-depleted T cells, or PBMCs.

Germline-derived CDR1 and CDR2 are SEHNR and FQNEAQ (reference sequence). This CDR3 contains 13 residues. V lost 4 bases and J 4 bases, leaving 8 bases between the germline ends. In the authors' methods: Reference gene primer amplification in the assay estimated nucleated cell counts. Clones were sequenced by immunoSEQ multiplex PCR, and TCRdb holds only the in-frame ones, with some missing. V and J calls and clone size are copied from that table; D and trimming were computed from the DNA. The repertoire includes hundreds of thousands of clones, 65% to 90% of them detected once, and roughly 7% sits in the top ten.

The chain uses TRBV7-9 and TRBJ2-1, with a weak D call TRBD2 (6 bases). Specimen: peripheral blood. The sequence was collected from a human donor in a cohort sampled during active COVID-19. The CDR3 region has the DNA TGTGCCAGCAGCTCTGGGACTTACAATGAGCAGTTCTTC. Translating gives CASSSGTYNEQFF.